This is a list of T cell receptor beta chains from one sample in a study of blood T cell repertoires in COVID-19. Here immunoSEQ multiplex PCR was the method, and the copy in TCRdb shows in-frame clones only, minus some. The table includes approximately 260,000 clones, about 85% detected once. Sample: PBMCs or T cells enriched from blood (not recorded which). These receptors were obtained from a woman aged 45 to 65 who had been exposed to COVID-19. CDR3s include the opening cysteine and the closing phenylalanine or tryptophan. D genes are given only for firm matches. Not every row has a clone size; where given, it reads once, few, many or a size class.

D gene	V gene	clone size	CDR3 protein
NA	TRBV19	once	CASSPGGTANMNTEAFF
TRBD1	TRBV3-1/TRBV3-2	NA	CASSQTRTGQDTQYF
NA	TRBV5-5	NA	CASSLAWGQGEKLFF
TRBD2	TRBV19	NA	CASSIRLAGPLGGELFF
NA	TRBV13	NA	CASSLGPAGANYGYTF
NA	TRBV6-5	NA	CASSYRAGPYNSPLHF
TRBD1	TRBV7-8	NA	CASAQGGNEKLFF
NA	TRBV24-1	NA	CATGKEGREQFF
TRBD1	TRBV27	NA	CASSLSRGQGAFEQYF
TRBD2	TRBV5-1	NA	CASSPNAGGRETQYF
TRBD1	TRBV6-6	NA	CASSSLTGWINQPQHF
TRBD1	TRBV24-1	few	CATSARRQGLTGELFF
NA	TRBV28	NA	CASSRPGGNTEAFF
NA	TRBV6-4	NA	CASSPLGGYNEQFF
NA	TRBV28	NA	CATTVGGARNYGYTF
NA	TRBV28	NA	CASSLPGSTGSPLHF
TRBD1	TRBV5-5	few	CASSPASGQTNTEAFF
NA	TRBV6-2/TRBV6-3	NA	CASSYDRPTAEQYF